This T cell receptor (beta chain) was found in a study of blood T cell repertoires in COVID-19 (TCRdb year 2020). At the level of the whole study: The collaborator samples originated in the United States, Italy and Spain and spanned the acute and convalescent phases of COVID-19. The material from the prospective study consisted of cDNA or gDNA derived from T cells, B-cell-depleted T cells, or PBMCs. Subjects who had been exposed to COVID-19, were actively infected with it, or had recovered from it provided the deeply sampled blood TCRbeta repertoires that made up the dataset. The repertoires were made available in a free public database intended to serve as a resource for research on the immune response to SARS-CoV-2. Samples were obtained from the ongoing ImmuneRACE study (first 160 participants) and from 1,254 subjects provided by 6 global collaborators. The sample metadata nearly always contained a de-identified subject ID, COVID-19 status, age in years and sex. Where available, HLA class I and class II types were obtained from metadata supplied by the sample provider rather than from assay-based typing.

From a lookup of the germline V gene, CDR1 and CDR2 are SGHTA and FQGNSA. V and J are trimmed by 1 base and 8 bases, and the gene matches miss 1 base of the junction. Taken from cysteine to phenylalanine, the CDR3 has 13 residues. Left in the record is the CDR3 DNA by itself, 39 bases read in frame from the first base. Each collaborating institution followed its own protocols to collect whole blood in K2EDTA tubes. For TCRbeta analysis, collaborators shipped samples in one of three forms: frozen whole blood, isolated PBMCs, or DNA extracted from either of those sample types. For this clone: The target of this receptor is not known. Qualities for individual bases were not recorded, and no much larger clone is one base off.

The immunoSEQ Assay, a bias-controlled multiplex PCR, was used to amplify TCRbeta CDR3 regions from genomic DNA. On the authors' methods: Within the assay, amplification of reference gene primers was used to estimate how many nucleated cells each sample contained. Sequence reads were collapsed and filtered to measure the absolute abundance of every unique TCRbeta CDR3 rearrangement. For each sample, productive Simpson clonality was calculated by taking the square root of Simpson's diversity index across productive rearrangements. Sourced from immuneACCESS, this table was stored by TCRdb with only in-frame sequences that have V and J called. A share of the clones is absent; for the studies checked, an unresolved V gene accounts for under half, and the remainder has no known explanation. The DNA gave D and trimming, while V, J and clone size come from that table. This sample comprises some 260,000 clones, almost 90% of them detected only once. The ten largest make up over 1.2% of the sample.

General conclusions and limits of the study: How much clinical and demographic metadata was included differed by source and by participant, and the metadata was provided uncurated.

Rearrangement joined TRBV7-2 to TRBJ1-1, with 10 central nucleotides matching TRBD1. Input material: peripheral blood. The TCR sequence derives from a man older than 75 with acute or convalescent COVID-19. The CDR3 is CASSLGTGGEAFF. DNA sequence: TGTGCCAGCAGCTTAGGGACAGGGGGAGAAGCTTTCTTT. When the CDR3 is completed using the reference TRBV7-2 and TRBJ1-1 genes on either side, the full variable domain is GAGVSQSPSNKVTEKGKDVELRCDPISGHTALYWYRQSLGQGLEFLIYFQGNSAPDKSGLPSDRFSAERTGGSVSTLTIQRTQQEDSAVYLCASSLGTGGEAFFGQGTRLTVV.